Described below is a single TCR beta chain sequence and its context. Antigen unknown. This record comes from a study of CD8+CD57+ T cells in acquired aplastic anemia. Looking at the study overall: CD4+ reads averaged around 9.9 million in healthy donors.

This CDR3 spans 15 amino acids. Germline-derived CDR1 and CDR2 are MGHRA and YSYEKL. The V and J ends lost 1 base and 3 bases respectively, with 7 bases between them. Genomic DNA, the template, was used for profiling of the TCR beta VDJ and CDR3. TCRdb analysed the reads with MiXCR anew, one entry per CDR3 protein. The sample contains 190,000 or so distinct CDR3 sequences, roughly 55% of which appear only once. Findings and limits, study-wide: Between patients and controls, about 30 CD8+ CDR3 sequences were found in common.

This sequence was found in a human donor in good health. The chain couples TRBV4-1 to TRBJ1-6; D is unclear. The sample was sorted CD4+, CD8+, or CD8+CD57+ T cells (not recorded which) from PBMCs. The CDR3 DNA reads TGCGCCAGCAGCCAAGCGCGGGACTATAATTCACCCCTCCACTTT. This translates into CASSQARDYNSPLHF.